This T cell receptor beta chain was retrieved from a study of cytomegalovirus exposure and HLA in healthy donors. Points from the study as a whole: Later analysis showed most CMV-associated TCR beta chains appearing HLA-restricted. TCR beta V segments were, for the most part, productive about 87% or about 30% of the time in an earlier analysis. The dataset shows that most TCR sequences were rare, while some public TCRs occurred in many donors.

Use of 60 Vbeta and 13 Jbeta primers characterized the PCR. Using immunoSEQ multiplex PCR, the repertoire was profiled, and TCRdb retains in-frame clones only, with some absent. The table includes hundreds of thousands of clones, approximately 79% detected once. As regards this clone: The antigen is unknown.

Germline CDR1 and CDR2: LNHDA and SQIVND (reference sequence). The CDR3 totals 17 residues. Unmatched junction bases numbered 11, after V lost 4 bases and J lost 6 bases. The chain has TRBV19 and TRBJ2-2; 10 positions agree with TRBD1. The sequenced sample was PBMCs. The source is a man between 18 and 35 years old in good health and CMV-seronegative. The CDR3 DNA reads as TGTGCCAGTAGTAGGGACCCCGGGACAGGGGTGGCCGGGGAGCTGTTTTTT. Translating it yields CASSRDPGTGVAGELFF.